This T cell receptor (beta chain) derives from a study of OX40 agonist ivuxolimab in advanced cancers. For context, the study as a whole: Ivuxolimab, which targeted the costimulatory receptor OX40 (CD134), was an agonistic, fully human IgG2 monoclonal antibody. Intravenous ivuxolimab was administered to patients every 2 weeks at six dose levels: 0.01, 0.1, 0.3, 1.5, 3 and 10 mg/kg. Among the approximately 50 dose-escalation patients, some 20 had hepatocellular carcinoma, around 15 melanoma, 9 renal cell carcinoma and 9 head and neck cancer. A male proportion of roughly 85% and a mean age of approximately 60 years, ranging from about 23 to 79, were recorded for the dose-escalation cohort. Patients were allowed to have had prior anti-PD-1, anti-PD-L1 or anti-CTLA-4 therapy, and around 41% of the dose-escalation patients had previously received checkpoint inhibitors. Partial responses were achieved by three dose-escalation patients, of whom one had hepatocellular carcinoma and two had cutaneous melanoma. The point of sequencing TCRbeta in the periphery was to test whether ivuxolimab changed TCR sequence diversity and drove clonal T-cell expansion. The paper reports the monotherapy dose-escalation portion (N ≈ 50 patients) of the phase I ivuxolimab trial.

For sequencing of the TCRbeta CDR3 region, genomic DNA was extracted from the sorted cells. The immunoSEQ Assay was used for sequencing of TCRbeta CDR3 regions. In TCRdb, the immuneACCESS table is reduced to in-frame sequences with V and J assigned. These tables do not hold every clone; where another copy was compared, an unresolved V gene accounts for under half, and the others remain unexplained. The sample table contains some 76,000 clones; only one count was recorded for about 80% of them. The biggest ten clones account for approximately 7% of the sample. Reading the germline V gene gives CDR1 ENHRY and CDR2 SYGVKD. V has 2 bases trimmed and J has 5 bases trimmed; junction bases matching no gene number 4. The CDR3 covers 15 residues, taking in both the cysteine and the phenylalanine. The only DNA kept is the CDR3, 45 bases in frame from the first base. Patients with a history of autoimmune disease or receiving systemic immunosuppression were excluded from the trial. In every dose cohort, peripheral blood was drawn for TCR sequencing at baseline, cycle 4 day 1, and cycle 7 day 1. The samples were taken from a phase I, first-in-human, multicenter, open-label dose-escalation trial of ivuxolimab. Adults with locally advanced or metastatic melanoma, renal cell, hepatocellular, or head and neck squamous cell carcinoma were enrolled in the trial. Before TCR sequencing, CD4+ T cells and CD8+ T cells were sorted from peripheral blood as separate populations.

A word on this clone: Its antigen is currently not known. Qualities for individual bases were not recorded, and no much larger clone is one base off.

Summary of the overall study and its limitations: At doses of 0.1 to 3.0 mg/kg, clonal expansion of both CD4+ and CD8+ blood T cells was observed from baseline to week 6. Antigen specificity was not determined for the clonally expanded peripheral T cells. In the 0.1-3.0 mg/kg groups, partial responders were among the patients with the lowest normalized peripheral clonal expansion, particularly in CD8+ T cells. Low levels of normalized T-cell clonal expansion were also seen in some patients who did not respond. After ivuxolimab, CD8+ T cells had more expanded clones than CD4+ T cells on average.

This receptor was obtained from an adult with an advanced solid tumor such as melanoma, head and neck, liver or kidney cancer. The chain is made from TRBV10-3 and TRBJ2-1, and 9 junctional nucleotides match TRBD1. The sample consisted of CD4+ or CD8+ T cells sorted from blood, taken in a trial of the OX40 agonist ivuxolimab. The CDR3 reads CAISEGQGWDNEQFF. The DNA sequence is TGTGCCATCAGTGAGGGACAGGGGTGGGACAATGAGCAGTTCTTC.